One and the same sample provided the 27 T cell receptor beta chains below, sequenced in a study of T cells in Graves' hyperthyroidism and ophthalmopathy. The investigators amplified TCR beta CDR3 regions from RNA transcripts. Carried out on the TCR CDR3, a first-round RT-PCR used the HTBI primer set. One entry per CDR3 protein, called by TCRdb with MiXCR from the multiplex PCR reads. The sample carries approximately 210,000 distinct CDR3 sequences, roughly 15% recorded once. Sequenced input: blood. The receptors come from a man in his forties or fifties with Graves' hyperthyroidism.

The chain is built from TRBV19 and TRBJ2-3; tentative D call: TRBD1 (5 bases). The CDR3 is made up of 15 amino acids. The germline V gene encodes CDR1 LNHDA and CDR2 SQIVND (reference sequence). V was clipped by 5 bases and J by 3 bases, with 15 bases between them. CDR3 loop: CASSQRRDRTDTQYF. CDR3 bases: TGTGCCAGTAGTCAACGCAGGGATCGGACAGATACGCAGTATTTT.

This clonotype was found many times. V is TRBV2 and J is TRBJ2-2, with TRBD2 as a possible D gene (5 bases). Germline CDR1 SNHLY, CDR2 FYNNEI. V dropped 6 bases and J dropped 7 bases, with 12 bases sitting between them. CDR3 size: 13 residues. CDR3 nucleotide sequence: TGTGCCAGCAGACAATTCGAGGGCGGGGAGCTGTTTTTT. Translation gives CASRQFEGGELFF.

This clonotype was counted between two and nine times. The rearrangement joins TRBV19 to TRBJ1-1; 7 bases map to TRBD1. With 6 bases clipped from V and 1 base from J, the junction kept 2 bases outside the gene matches. This CDR3 has 13 amino acids. CDR1 is LNHDA and CDR2 is SQIVND in the germline V gene (reference sequence). The CDR3 region is CASRGQPNTEAFF. In DNA form, the CDR3 reads TGTGCCAGTAGGGGACAGCCGAACACTGAAGCTTTCTTT.

This clonotype has ten or more counts. The gene calls are TRBV7-9 and TRBJ2-5, with TRBD1 as a possible D gene (6 bases). The V gene's germline CDR1 is SEHNR and CDR2 FQNEAQ (reference sequence). The CDR3 is made up of 14 amino acids. Trimming stripped 4 bases from V and 2 bases from J, with 11 bases between. DNA of the CDR3: TGTGCCAGCAGCTCCTCACAGGGTCAAGAGACCCAGTACTTC. Its translation is CASSSSQGQETQYF.

Ten or more counts support this clonotype. This chain links TRBV20-1 with TRBJ1-1; 7 bases fit TRBD1. The CDR3 loop spans 12 amino acids. The ends lost 6 bases at V and 5 bases at J; junction bases unmatched: 6. Germline V gene sequence: CDR1 DFQATT, CDR2 SNEGSKA (reference sequence). CDR3 residues: CSANQGGTEAFF. The CDR3 DNA reads as TGCAGTGCCAACCAGGGGGGGACTGAAGCTTTCTTT.

This clonotype showed up many times. This CDR3 reads CASRPREVTDTQYF. For the CDR3, the DNA is TGTGCCAGCAGACCCAGGGAGGTCACAGATACGCAGTATTTT. This sequence joins TRBV2 and TRBJ2-3, with a possible D match to TRBD2 (6 bases). V dropped 6 bases and J dropped 2 bases, with 12 bases sitting between them. This CDR3 contains 14 residues. The germline CDR1 and CDR2 sequences are SNHLY and FYNNEI.

This clonotype was seen at least ten times. The gene calls are TRBV7-2 and TRBJ2-7; D gene ambiguous. Germline-derived CDR1 and CDR2 are SGHTA and FQGNSA. The CDR3 covers 13 residues. V lost 6 bases and J 3 bases, leaving 12 bases between the germline ends. For the CDR3, the DNA is TGTGCCAGCAGTTTACGACAAGACTACGAGCAGTACTTC. Translation gives CASSLRQDYEQYF.

This clonotype was found many times. The V gene is TRBV20-1, the J gene TRBJ2-7; 12 bases match TRBD2. Per germline, CDR1 DFQATT and CDR2 SNEGSKA (reference sequence). The CDR3 spans 16 residues. The V and J ends lost 3 bases and 0 bases, in that order; junction bases with no gene match: 6. CDR3 sequence (DNA): TGCAGTGCTAGGGGACTAGCGGGTCGGGGCTCCTACGAGCAGTACTTC. As protein: CSARGLAGRGSYEQYF.

The chain carries TRBV12-3 or TRBV12-4 and TRBJ1-1; D is ambiguous. The CDR3 covers 14 residues. Trimming stripped 4 bases from V and 3 bases from J, with 12 bases between. CDR3 DNA: TGTGCCAGCAGTTATAGGGAAATGGACACTGAAGCTTTCTTT. This codes for CASSYREMDTEAFF.

In regard to this clonotype: At one end the junction does not follow the germline gene, possibly because of a read error. The chain is built from TRBV20-1 and TRBJ2-5; no reliable D call. Germline V gene data show CDR1 as DFQATT and CDR2 as SNEGSKA (reference sequence). This CDR3 comprises 13 residues. CDR3 sequence (DNA): TGCAGTGCTAGACCGATTAGGGCAGGCCCCTCTCACTTC. It translates to CSARPIRAGPSHF.

This clonotype came up many times. The V call is TRBV28, the J call TRBJ2-4; D perhaps matches TRBD1 (6 bases). Looked up from germline, CDR1 is MDHEN and CDR2 is SYDVKM. Trimming shortened V by 2 bases and J by 1 base, and 9 bases separated the two germline ends. There are 15 residues in the CDR3. CDR3 amino acids: CASSLRGLAKNIQYF. For the CDR3, the DNA is TGTGCCAGCAGTTTAAGGGGGTTGGCCAAAAACATTCAGTACTTC.

This clonotype was picked up many times. The chain joins TRBV20-1 to TRBJ2-1, with 11 bases matching TRBD2. This CDR3 has 14 residues. The V segment lost 5 bases and the J segment 5 bases; nucleotides outside the gene matches: 5. Germline CDR1 reads DFQATT; CDR2 reads SNEGSKA (reference sequence). CDR3 nucleotide sequence: TGCAGTGCTTTAGCGGGAGGGGGGCACAATGAGCAGTTCTTC. Translated: CSALAGGGHNEQFF.

The sample holds many counts of this clonotype. The chain employs TRBV29-1 and TRBJ2-2; TRBD2 agrees at 8 bases. Germline V CDR1 and CDR2: SQVTM, ANQGSEA. The J segment lost 5 bases and the V segment lost 5 bases, leaving 7 bases of the junction unmatched. This CDR3 has 14 residues. The chain's CDR3 is CSVSAGGWTGELFF. As DNA, the CDR3 is TGCAGCGTTTCCGCGGGAGGTTGGACCGGGGAGCTGTTTTTT.

The chain combines TRBV6-1 with TRBJ2-7, with D unresolved. The CDR3 length is 16 residues. Germline assignment: CDR1 MNHNS and CDR2 SASEGT. With 6 bases removed from V and 0 bases from J, the gap between germline ends came to 18 bases. The CDR3 protein is CASSPSPWFNSYEQYF. CDR3 DNA sequence: TGTGCCAGCAGCCCGTCCCCTTGGTTCAACTCCTACGAGCAGTACTTC.

This clonotype was detected ten times or more. This chain uses TRBV7-6 with TRBJ1-1; D might be TRBD1 (6 bases). The CDR3 sequence is 15 residues long. Germline V gives CDR1 SGHVS, CDR2 FNYEAQ. V gave up 2 bases and J gave up 1 base, with 11 bases separating them. CDR3 protein: CASSLWDTTNTEAFF. The DNA of the CDR3 is TGTGCCAGCAGCTTATGGGACACAACGAACACTGAAGCTTTCTTT. The entire variable domain, with the rest obtained from reference TRBV7-6 and TRBJ1-1, is as follows: GAGVSQSPRYKVTKRGQDVALRCDPISGHVSLYWYRQALGQGPEFLTYFNYEAQQDKSGLPNDRFSAERPEGSISTLTIQRTEQRDSAMYRCASSLWDTTNTEAFFGQGTRLTVV.

Many counts were recorded for this clonotype. The J gene is TRBJ2-5, the V gene TRBV2; D possibly corresponds to TRBD1 (6 bases). V gave up 2 bases and J gave up 4 bases, with 11 bases separating them. Germline CDR1 is SNHLY and CDR2 is FYNNEI. The CDR3 has 14 residues. In DNA, the CDR3 is TGTGCCAGCAGTGAAAACAGGGTGGGAGAGACCCAGTACTTC. Protein sequence: CASSENRVGETQYF. Drawing the rest from reference TRBV2 and TRBJ2-5, the complete variable domain is EPEVTQTPSHQVTQMGQEVILRCVPISNHLYFYWYRQILGQKVEFLVSFYNNEISEKSEIFDDQFSVERPDGSNFTLKIRSTKLEDSAMYFCASSENRVGETQYFGPGTRLLVL.

This chain's CDR3 is CASSEPPVSSYNSPLHF. The DNA for the CDR3 is TGTGCCAGCAGTGAGCCTCCGGTGAGCTCCTATAATTCACCCCTCCACTTT. The chain couples TRBV6-1 to TRBJ1-6; D is uncertain. CDR1 and CDR2 from the germline V gene are MNHNS and SASEGT. The CDR3 is 17 residues long. V was shortened by 3 bases and J by 0 bases, with 12 bases between the two germline ends.

This clonotype was observed a handful of times. The V call is TRBV19, the J call TRBJ1-2, with D uncertain. Germline V lookup: CDR1 LNHDA, CDR2 SQIVND (reference sequence). Deletions cut 4 bases from V and 6 bases from J, with 15 bases between. The CDR3 length is 14 residues. For the CDR3, the DNA is TGTGCCAGTAGTACCAGGACGCGGATCGATGGCTACACCTTC. Translated: CASSTRTRIDGYTF.

Many counts were recorded for this clonotype. The chain links TRBV5-1 to TRBJ1-6; TRBD1 matches 8 bases. The germline V gene encodes CDR1 SGHRS and CDR2 YFSETQ. With 4 bases clipped from V and 7 bases from J, the junction kept 7 bases outside the gene matches. There are 15 residues in the CDR3. CDR3 sequence reads: CASSTTGDKNSPLHF. CDR3 bases: TGCGCCAGCAGCACGACAGGGGATAAGAATTCACCCCTCCACTTT.

A word on this clonotype: One end of the junction fails to match germline, which may point to a read error. The CDR3 sequence is CASSLDPRGVGNAIYF. CDR3 sequence (DNA): TGTGCCAGCAGCTTAGATCCCCGGGGCGTCGGAAACGCCATATATTTT. The chain carries TRBV11-2 and TRBJ1-3; D perhaps matches TRBD1 (5 bases). CDR3 length: 16 amino acids. Germline CDR1 reads SGHAT; CDR2 reads FQNNGV.

The chain couples TRBV2 to TRBJ2-7; D possibly matches TRBD1 or TRBD2 (5 bases each). Germline lookup yields CDR1 SNHLY and CDR2 FYNNEI. Trimming shortened V by 3 bases and J by 3 bases, and 12 bases separated the two germline ends. CDR3 length: 14 residues. CDR3 in DNA: TGTGCCAGCAGTGAGGCCAGGGAGATCTACGAGCAGTACTTC. It translates to CASSEAREIYEQYF.

This clonotype was seen many times. This chain uses TRBV20-1 with TRBJ1-1, with D uncertain. Germline V lookup: CDR1 DFQATT, CDR2 SNEGSKA (reference sequence). Between the trimmed V and J ends, which lost 5 bases and 3 bases, there was a span of 7 bases. The CDR3 runs 11 residues. The CDR3 coding sequence is TGCAGTGCTTTGGAGTACACTGAAGCTTTCTTT. Amino acid sequence: CSALEYTEAFF.

In the case of this clonotype: Just one base apart from a much larger clone, this may be a read error. The V and J genes are TRBV20-1 and TRBJ2-3, with TRBD2 matching over 9 bases. V lost 0 bases to trimming and J lost 1 base; unmatched junction nucleotides: 5. The CDR3 consists of 16 residues. CDR1 DFQATT and CDR2 SNEGSKA come from the germline V gene (reference sequence). The CDR3 loop is CSARDVGGRGTDTQYF. The CDR3 bases are TGCAGTGCTAGAGATGTAGGCGGGAGGGGCACAGATACGCAGTATTTT.

This clonotype was seen at least ten times. This chain connects TRBV7-2 to TRBJ2-7; 10 nucleotides align to TRBD2. The CDR3 extends over 16 amino acids. Germline values: CDR1 SGHTA, CDR2 FQGNSA. J gave up 4 bases and V 1 base, and 7 bases lay outside the gene matches. The CDR3 DNA reads as TGTGCCAGCAGCTTAGATTCTAGCGGGAGTTGGTACGAGCAGTACTTC. Translated, it gives CASSLDSSGSWYEQYF.

V usage is TRBV2 and J usage is TRBJ2-1, with D tentatively TRBD1 (6 bases). Germline V gene data show CDR1 as SNHLY and CDR2 as FYNNEI. This CDR3 is 15 amino acids long. V lost 0 bases and J 9 bases, leaving 15 bases between the germline ends. The CDR3, as DNA: TGTGCCAGCAGTGAAGCGACAGGAACTACAAGTGAGCAGTTCTTC. Its protein is CASSEATGTTSEQFF.

This clonotype occurred a few times. The chain is built from TRBV7-3 and TRBJ2-7; 9 positions agree with TRBD2. The CDR3 is 17 amino acids. From germline, CDR1 is SGHTA and CDR2 FQGTGA. The ends lost 6 bases at V and 0 bases at J; junction bases unmatched: 12. The CDR3 nucleotides read TGTGCCAGCAGTGACCCCCGCGGGCGGGAGGGCTCCTACGAGCAGTACTTC. Its translation is CASSDPRGREGSYEQYF.

Many counts were recorded for this clonotype. V is TRBV11-2 and J is TRBJ2-7; 11 positions match TRBD2. The length of the CDR3 is 15 residues. Germline V gene sequence: CDR1 SGHAT, CDR2 FQNNGV. The V gene end was trimmed by 6 bases and the J gene end by 4 bases; junction bases not matched to a gene: 8. The CDR3 DNA is TGTGCCAGCAGTCCCCTAGCGGGAGGAGGATACGAGCAGTACTTC. It specifies CASSPLAGGGYEQYF.